A single TCR beta chain is shown here with its context. Germline CDR1 reads KGHSH; CDR2 reads LQKENI. The CDR3 has 15 residues. Trimming pared 2 bases from V and 4 bases from J, leaving 14 bases between. The sample comes from a study of T cell changes during pregnancy in multiple sclerosis. Libraries were prepared by immunoSEQ multiplex PCR; TCRdb keeps only in-frame clonotypes and omits some of them. The sample includes around 58,000 clones, more than 80% seen only once; the top ten take about 0.49%. This chain uses TRBV18 with TRBJ1-1; D unclear. This TCR derives from a female donor in good health, enrolled as a control in a pregnancy study. The sequencing here drew on CD4+ T cells from peripheral blood mononuclear cells, taken after pregnancy. The CDR3 sequence: CASSPSLSEGTEAFF. In DNA, the CDR3 is TGTGCCAGCTCACCATCTTTATCAGAGGGCACTGAAGCTTTCTTT.